The clone carrying this TCR beta chain was seen more than once but under ten times. This entry belongs to a study of blood T cell repertoires in COVID-19. The overall study: Specimens from acute and convalescent COVID-19 originated in the United States, Italy and Spain. T cells, B-cell-depleted T cells, or PBMCs supplied cDNA or gDNA.

V lost 8 bases, J lost 2 bases, and 11 bases lay in between. Germline CDR1 reads MNHEY; CDR2 reads SVGAGI. The CDR3 has 13 amino acids. Produced via immunoSEQ multiplex PCR; TCRdb's table is partial and in-frame only. The profile shows about 120,000 clones, approximately 70% of them singletons. The origin of this receptor is a human donor with acute or convalescent COVID-19. The donor label of this sample is uncertain. The sample was peripheral blood. The J gene is TRBJ2-3, the V gene TRBV6-5; unclear D gene. The CDR3 DNA follows: TGTGCCAGCGGCGGTCCTGTCACAGATACGCAGTATTTT. Protein: CASGGPVTDTQYF.